The clone carrying this T cell receptor (beta chain) was observed a handful of times. The record originates from a study of human T cells and chemical hapten exposure. Each CDR3 protein gets one entry after TCRdb re-called the RACE reads with MiXCR. The top ten clones hold around 2.5% of a sample with about 200,000 distinct CDR3 sequences, roughly a quarter of them seen once. As to time point: patch test 3, about 24 weeks after DPC sensitization. Described treatment: therapeutic diphenylcyclopropenone sensitization with weekly scalp DPC. The CDR3 is 14 amino acids. Losses at the gene ends were 4 bases for V and 4 bases for J; bases not matched to a gene: 3. Germline lookup yields CDR1 SGHTA and CDR2 FQGNSA.

The chain recombines TRBV7-2 with TRBJ2-2, with 7 positions matching TRBD1. Source: whole blood, taken in connection with sensitization to the hapten diphenylcyclopropenone (DPC). The source is a woman in her forties with alopecia areata. Some clones in this sample may be carry-over from other donors' samples. The CDR3 region is CASSYGQVTGELFF. Written as DNA, the CDR3 is TGTGCCAGCAGCTACGGACAGGTCACCGGGGAGCTGTTTTTT.